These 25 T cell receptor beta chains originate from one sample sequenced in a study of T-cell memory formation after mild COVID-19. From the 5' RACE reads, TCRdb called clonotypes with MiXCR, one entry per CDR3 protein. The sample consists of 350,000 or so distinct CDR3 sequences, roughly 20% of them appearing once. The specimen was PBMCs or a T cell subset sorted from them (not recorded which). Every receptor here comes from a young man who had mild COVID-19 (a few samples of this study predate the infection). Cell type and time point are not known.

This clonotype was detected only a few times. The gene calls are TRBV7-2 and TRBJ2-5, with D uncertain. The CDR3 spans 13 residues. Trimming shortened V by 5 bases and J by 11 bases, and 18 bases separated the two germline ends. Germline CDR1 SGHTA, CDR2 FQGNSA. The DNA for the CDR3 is TGTGCCAGCAGCCCCAATGGGTTCGTAGCACAGTACTTC. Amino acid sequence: CASSPNGFVAQYF.

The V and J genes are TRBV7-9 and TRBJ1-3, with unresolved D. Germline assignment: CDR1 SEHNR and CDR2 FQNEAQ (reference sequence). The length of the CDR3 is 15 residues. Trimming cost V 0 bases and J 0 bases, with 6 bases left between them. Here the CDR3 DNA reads TGTGCCAGCAGCTTAGCTCGGTACTCTGGAAACACCATATATTTT. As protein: CASSLARYSGNTIYF.

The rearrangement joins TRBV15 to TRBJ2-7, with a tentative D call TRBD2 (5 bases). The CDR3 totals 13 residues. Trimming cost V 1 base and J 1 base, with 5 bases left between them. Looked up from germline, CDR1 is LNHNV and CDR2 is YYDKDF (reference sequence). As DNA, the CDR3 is TGTGCCACCAGCAGAGGGACTTCCTACGAGCAGTACGTC. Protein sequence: CATSRGTSYEQYV.

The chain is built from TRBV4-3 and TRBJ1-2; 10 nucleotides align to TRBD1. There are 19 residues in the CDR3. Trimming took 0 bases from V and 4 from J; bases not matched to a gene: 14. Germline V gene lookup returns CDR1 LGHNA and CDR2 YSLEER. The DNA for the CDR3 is TGCGCCAGCAGCCAAGATACCGGGACAGGGGCAGTTGTCGGCTATGGCTACACCTTC. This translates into CASSQDTGTGAVVGYGYTF.

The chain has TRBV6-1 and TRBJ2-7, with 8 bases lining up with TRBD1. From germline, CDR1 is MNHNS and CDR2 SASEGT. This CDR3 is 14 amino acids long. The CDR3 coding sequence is TGTGCATCCCGGGTGGGGACAGGAGTCTACGAGCAGTACTTC. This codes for CASRVGTGVYEQYF.

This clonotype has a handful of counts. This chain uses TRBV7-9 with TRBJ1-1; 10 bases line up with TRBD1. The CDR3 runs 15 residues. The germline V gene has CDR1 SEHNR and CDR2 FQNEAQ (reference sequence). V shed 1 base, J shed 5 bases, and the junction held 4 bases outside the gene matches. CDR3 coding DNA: TGTGCCAGCAGCTTAGAGGGACAGGGGAGAACTGAAGCTTTCTTT. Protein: CASSLEGQGRTEAFF.

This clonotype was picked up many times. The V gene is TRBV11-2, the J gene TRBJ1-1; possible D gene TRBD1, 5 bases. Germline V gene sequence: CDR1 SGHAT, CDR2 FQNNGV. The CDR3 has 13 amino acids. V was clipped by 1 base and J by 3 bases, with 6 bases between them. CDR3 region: CASSLVGDTEAFF. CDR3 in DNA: TGTGCCAGCAGCTTAGTGGGGGACACTGAAGCTTTCTTT.

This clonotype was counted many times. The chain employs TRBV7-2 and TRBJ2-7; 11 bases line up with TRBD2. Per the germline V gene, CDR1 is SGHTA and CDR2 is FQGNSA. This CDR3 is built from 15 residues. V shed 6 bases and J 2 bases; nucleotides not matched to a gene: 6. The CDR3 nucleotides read TGTGCCAGCAGTATTCTAGCGGGGGGAACCTACGAGCAGTACGTC. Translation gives CASSILAGGTYEQYV.

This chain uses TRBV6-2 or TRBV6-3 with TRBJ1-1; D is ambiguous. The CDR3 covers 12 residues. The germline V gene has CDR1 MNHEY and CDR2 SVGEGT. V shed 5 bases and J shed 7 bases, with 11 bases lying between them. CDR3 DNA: TGTGCCAGCAGTAGACTGGAGGGTGAAGCTTTCTTT. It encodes CASSRLEGEAFF.

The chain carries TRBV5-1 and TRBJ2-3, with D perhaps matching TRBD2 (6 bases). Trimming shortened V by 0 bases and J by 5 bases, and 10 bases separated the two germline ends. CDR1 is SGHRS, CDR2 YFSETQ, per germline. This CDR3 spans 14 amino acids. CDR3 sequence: CASSLDGGGDTQYF. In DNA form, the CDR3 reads TGCGCCAGCAGCTTGGACGGGGGTGGAGATACGCAGTATTTT.

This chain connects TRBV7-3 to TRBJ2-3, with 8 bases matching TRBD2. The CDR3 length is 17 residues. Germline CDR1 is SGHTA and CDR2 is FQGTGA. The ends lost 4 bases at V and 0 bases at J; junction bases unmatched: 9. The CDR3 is CASSSRTSIHSTDTQYF. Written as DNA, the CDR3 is TGTGCCAGCAGCTCCAGGACTAGCATTCACAGCACAGATACGCAGTATTTT.

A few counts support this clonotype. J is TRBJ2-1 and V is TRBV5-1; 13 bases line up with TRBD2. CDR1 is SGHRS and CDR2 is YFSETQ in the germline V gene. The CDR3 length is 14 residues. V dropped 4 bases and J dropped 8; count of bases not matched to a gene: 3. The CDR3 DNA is TGCGCCAGCAGCCTGACTAGCGGGGGGTATGAGCAGTTCTTC. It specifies CASSLTSGGYEQFF.

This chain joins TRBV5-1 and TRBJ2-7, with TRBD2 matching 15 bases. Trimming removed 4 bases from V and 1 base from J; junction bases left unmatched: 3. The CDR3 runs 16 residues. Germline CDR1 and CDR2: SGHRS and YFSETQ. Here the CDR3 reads CASSLGLAGGSYEQYF. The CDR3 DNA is TGCGCCAGCAGCCTGGGACTAGCGGGGGGTTCCTACGAGCAGTACTTC.

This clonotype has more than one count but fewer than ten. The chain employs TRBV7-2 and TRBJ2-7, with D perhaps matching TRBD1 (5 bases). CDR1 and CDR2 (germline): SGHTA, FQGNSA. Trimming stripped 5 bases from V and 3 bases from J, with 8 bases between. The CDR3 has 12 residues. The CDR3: CASSPDNYEQYF. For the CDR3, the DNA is TGTGCCAGCAGCCCGGACAACTACGAGCAGTACTTC.

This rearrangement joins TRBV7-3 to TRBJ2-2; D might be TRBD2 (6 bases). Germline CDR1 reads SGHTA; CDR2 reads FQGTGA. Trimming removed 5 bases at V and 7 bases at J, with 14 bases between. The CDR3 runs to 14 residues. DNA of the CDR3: TGTGCCAGCAGCGCCGAATTAGCGGTCGGGGAGCTGTTTTTT. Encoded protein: CASSAELAVGELFF. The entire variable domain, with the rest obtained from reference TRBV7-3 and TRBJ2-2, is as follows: GAGVSQTPSNKVTEKGKYVELRCDPISGHTALYWYRQSLGQGPEFLIYFQGTGAADDSGLPNDRFFAVRPEGSVSTLKIQRTERGDSAVYLCASSAELAVGELFFGEGSRLTVL.

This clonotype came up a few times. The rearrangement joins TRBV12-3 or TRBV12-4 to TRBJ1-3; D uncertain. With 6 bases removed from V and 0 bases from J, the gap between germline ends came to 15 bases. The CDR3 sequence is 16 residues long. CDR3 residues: CASSPPGSSSGNTIYF. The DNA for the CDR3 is TGTGCCAGCAGCCCTCCCGGGAGTAGCTCTGGAAACACCATATATTTT.

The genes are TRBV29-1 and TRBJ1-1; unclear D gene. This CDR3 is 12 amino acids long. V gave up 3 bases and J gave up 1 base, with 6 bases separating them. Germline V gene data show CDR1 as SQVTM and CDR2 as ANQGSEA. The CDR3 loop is CSVDRENTEAFF. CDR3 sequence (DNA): TGCAGCGTTGATCGGGAGAACACTGAAGCTTTCTTT.

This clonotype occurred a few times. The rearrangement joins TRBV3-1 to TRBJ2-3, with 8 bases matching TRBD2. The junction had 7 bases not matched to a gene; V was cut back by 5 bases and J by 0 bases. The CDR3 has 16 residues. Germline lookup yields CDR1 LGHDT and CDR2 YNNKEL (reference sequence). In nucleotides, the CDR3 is TGTGCCAGCAGCACTAGGACTAGCTCTAGCACAGATACGCAGTATTTT. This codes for CASSTRTSSSTDTQYF.

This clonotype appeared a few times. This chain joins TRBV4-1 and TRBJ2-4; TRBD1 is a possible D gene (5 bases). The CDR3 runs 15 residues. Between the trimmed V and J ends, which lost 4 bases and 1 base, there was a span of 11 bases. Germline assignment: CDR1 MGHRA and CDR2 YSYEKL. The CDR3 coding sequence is TGCGCCAGCAGCCGACAGATACTGGCCAAAAACATTCAGTACTTC. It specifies CASSRQILAKNIQYF.

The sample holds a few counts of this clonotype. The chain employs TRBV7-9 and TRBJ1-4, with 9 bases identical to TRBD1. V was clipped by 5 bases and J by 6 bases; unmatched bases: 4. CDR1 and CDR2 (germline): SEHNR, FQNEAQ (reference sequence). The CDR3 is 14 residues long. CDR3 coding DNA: TGTGCCAGCAGCCGGACAGGGGTGGATGAAAAACTGTTTTTT. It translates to CASSRTGVDEKLFF.

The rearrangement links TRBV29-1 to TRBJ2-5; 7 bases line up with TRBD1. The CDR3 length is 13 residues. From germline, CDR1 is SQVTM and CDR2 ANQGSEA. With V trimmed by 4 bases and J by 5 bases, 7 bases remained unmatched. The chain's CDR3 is CSVGPGGRETQYF. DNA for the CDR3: TGCAGCGTTGGCCCAGGGGGAAGGGAGACCCAGTACTTC.

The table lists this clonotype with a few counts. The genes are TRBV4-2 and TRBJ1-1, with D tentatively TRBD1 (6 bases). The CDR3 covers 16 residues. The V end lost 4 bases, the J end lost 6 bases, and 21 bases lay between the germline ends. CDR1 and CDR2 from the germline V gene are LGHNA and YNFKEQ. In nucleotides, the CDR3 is TGTGCCAGCAGCCGCGCGGGACGACAGGATTTGGCTGAAGCTTTCTTT. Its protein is CASSRAGRQDLAEAFF.

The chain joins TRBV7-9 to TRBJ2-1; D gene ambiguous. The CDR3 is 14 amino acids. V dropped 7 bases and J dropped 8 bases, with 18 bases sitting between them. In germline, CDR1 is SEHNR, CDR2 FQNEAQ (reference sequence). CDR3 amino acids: CASTLGGSYDEQFF. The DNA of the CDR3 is TGTGCCAGCACGCTAGGTGGATCCTATGATGAGCAGTTCTTC. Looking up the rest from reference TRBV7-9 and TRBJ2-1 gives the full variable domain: DTGVSQNPRHKITKRGQNVTFRCDPISEHNRLYWYRQTLGQGPEFLTYFQNEAQLEKSRLLSDRFSAERPKGSFSTLEIQRTEQGDSAMYLCASTLGGSYDEQFFGPGTRLTVL.

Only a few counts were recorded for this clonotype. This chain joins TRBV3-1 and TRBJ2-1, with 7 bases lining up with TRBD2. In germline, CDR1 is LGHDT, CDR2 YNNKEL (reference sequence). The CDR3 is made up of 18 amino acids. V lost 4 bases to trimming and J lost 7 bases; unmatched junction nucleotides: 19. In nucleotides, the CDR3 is TGTGCCAGCAGCCTTCTCTACGCTGTTCGGGCGGGGGAAAATGAGCAGTTCTTC. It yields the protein CASSLLYAVRAGENEQFF.

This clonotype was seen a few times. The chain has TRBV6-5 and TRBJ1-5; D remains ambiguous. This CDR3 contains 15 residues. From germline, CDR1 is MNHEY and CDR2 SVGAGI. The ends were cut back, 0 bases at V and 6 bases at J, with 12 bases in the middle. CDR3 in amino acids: CASSYSREEGQPQHF. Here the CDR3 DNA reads TGTGCCAGCAGTTACTCGAGAGAGGAGGGTCAGCCCCAGCATTTT.